The 7 T cell receptor beta chains below were found in one sample sequenced in a study of blood T cell repertoires in COVID-19. Sequencing used immunoSEQ multiplex PCR; TCRdb keeps in-frame clones, though not all of them. This table holds 55,000 to 90,000 clones, roughly 86% found once. Specimen: peripheral blood. These receptors were collected from a woman aged 55-70 years with acute or convalescent COVID-19.

This chain uses TRBV28 with TRBJ2-3, with TRBD2 as a possible D gene (6 bases). This CDR3 is built from 15 residues. CDR1 and CDR2 (germline): MDHEN, SYDVKM. The V end lost 4 bases, the J end lost 4 bases, and 15 bases lay between the germline ends. The CDR3 nucleotides are TGTGCCAGCAGTTCTGCGGGATTTGGCCCAGATACGCAGTATTTT. The encoded protein is CASSSAGFGPDTQYF.

This clone occurred a few times. The chain has TRBV3-1 (or the pseudogene TRBV3-2) and TRBJ2-7; 12 bases line up with TRBD2. This CDR3 region has 15 residues. Trimming took 4 bases from V and 7 from J; bases not matched to a gene: 8. Germline assignment: CDR1 LGHDT and CDR2 YNNKEL (reference sequence). CDR3: CASSLNLAGGLEQYF. The DNA of the CDR3 is TGTGCCAGCAGCCTAAATCTAGCGGGGGGGTTGGAGCAGTACTTC.

This clone showed up just a few times. The rearrangement joins TRBV3-1 (or the pseudogene TRBV3-2) to TRBJ2-6, with D possibly being TRBD1 (5 bases). Trimming removed 4 bases from V and 4 bases from J, with 20 bases in between. There are 18 residues in the CDR3. The germline V gene has CDR1 LGHDT and CDR2 YNNKEL (reference sequence). CDR3 amino acids: CASSPVEQALGGANVLTF. CDR3 bases: TGTGCCAGCAGCCCCGTTGAACAGGCCTTGGGGGGGGCCAACGTCCTGACTTTC.

This clone was observed at least ten times. The chain carries TRBV11-2 and TRBJ2-7, with D perhaps matching TRBD1 (6 bases). This CDR3 is 16 amino acids long. V was shortened by 5 bases and J by 1 base, with 18 bases between the two germline ends. Per the germline V gene, CDR1 is SGHAT and CDR2 is FQNNGV. The CDR3 spells CASSTPYREVSYEQYF. The CDR3 nucleotides are TGTGCCAGCAGCACTCCGTACAGGGAAGTTTCCTACGAGCAGTACTTC.

Here the CDR3 reads CASSLVRSSYNEQFF. The CDR3 DNA follows: TGTGCCAGCAGCTTAGTTCGGAGCTCCTACAATGAGCAGTTCTTC. V and J are TRBV13 and TRBJ2-1; no firm D call. Germline lookup yields CDR1 PRHDT and CDR2 FYEKMQ (reference sequence). The CDR3 is made up of 15 amino acids. The V end was cut by 1 base, the J end by 0 bases, with 7 bases between.

The V gene is TRBV5-1, the J gene TRBJ2-2; unclear D gene. The germline V and J ends were trimmed by 1 base and 4 bases, with 5 bases remaining between them. The CDR3 contains 13 residues. CDR1 and CDR2 (germline): SGHRS, YFSETQ. In nucleotides, the CDR3 is TGCGCCAGCAGCTTGTCACTCACCGGGGAGCTGTTTTTT. Protein product: CASSLSLTGELFF.

The J gene is TRBJ1-2, the V gene TRBV19; no clear D gene. The CDR3 totals 14 residues. V lost 5 bases and J lost 2, with 12 bases in between. Looked up from germline, CDR1 is LNHDA and CDR2 is SQIVND (reference sequence). CDR3: CASSPLGLNYGYTF. CDR3 in DNA: TGTGCCAGTAGTCCCCTGGGCCTAAACTATGGCTACACCTTC.